This T cell receptor beta chain appears in the sequencing data of a study of blood T cell repertoires in COVID-19. About the research overall: There were acute and convalescent COVID-19 samples, and they came from the United States, Italy and Spain. The analysed material was cDNA or gDNA that came from T cells, B-cell-depleted T cells, or PBMCs.

The Seattle patients, enrolled during active infection, were followed longitudinally. Trimming took 10 bases from V and 6 from J; bases not matched to a gene: 3. This CDR3 has 12 amino acids. Germline values: CDR1 SNHLY, CDR2 FYNNEI. Per the study methods: Nucleated cell number was recorded as an estimate derived from reference gene primer amplification. Libraries were prepared by immunoSEQ multiplex PCR; TCRdb keeps only in-frame clonotypes and omits some of them. That table supplies the V and J calls and clone size; D and trimming were determined from the DNA. The data contain 250,000 to 400,000 clones, about nine tenths of them singletons.

The V and J genes are TRBV2 and TRBJ1-6, with 7 bases fitting TRBD1. This TCR derives from a woman in her thirties with COVID-19, enrolled during active disease. The sequencing sample was made of peripheral blood. The CDR3 is CATGTANSPLHF. The CDR3 DNA reads as TGTGCCACCGGGACAGCTAATTCACCCCTCCACTTT.